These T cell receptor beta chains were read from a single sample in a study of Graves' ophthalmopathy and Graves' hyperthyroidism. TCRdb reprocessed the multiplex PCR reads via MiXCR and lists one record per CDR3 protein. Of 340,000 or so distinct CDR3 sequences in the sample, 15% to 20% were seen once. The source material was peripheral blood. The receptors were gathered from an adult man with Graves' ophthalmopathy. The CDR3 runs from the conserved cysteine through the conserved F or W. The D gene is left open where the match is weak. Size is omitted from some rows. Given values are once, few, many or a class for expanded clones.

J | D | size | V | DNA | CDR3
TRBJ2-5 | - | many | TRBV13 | TGTGCCAGCAGCATCCAGCAAGAGACCCAGTACTTC | CASSIQQETQYF
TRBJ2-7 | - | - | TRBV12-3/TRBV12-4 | TGTGCCAGCAGTGCGGGACAAAGCTCCTACGAGCAGTGCTTC | CASSAGQSSYEQCF
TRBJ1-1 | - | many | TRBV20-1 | TGCAGTGCTTCCCGGAACACTGAAGCTTTCTTT | CSASRNTEAFF
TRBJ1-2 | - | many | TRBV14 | TGTGCCAGCAGCTCCACCACCGGGACATCGGGCTACACCTTC | CASSSTTGTSGYTF
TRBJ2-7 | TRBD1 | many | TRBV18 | TGTGCCAGCTCACCGGGCCCGGACAGGGGTAACGAGCAGTACTTC | CASSPGPDRGNEQYF
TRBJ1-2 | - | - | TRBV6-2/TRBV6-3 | TGTGCCAGCAGTTGGGGCAGGGGATTCCGCGGCTACAGCTTC | CASSWGRGFRGYSF
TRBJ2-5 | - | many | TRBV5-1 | TGCGCCAGCAGCTTGGGGCAGGGCTGGGAGACCCAGTACTTC | CASSLGQGWETQYF
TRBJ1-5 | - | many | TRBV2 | TGTGCCAGCAGTACGAGGGGTTCTCAGCCCCAGCATTTT | CASSTRGSQPQHF
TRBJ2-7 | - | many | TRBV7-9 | TGTGCCAGCAGCTTATCAGACGCGCAGTACTTC | CASSLSDAQYF
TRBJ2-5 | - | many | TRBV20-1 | TGCAGTGTTGGGCCCCCGGGGACCCAGTACTTC | CSVGPPGTQYF
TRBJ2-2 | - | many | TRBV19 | TGTGCCAGTAGTGCCGGGACTGGGCGTACCGGGGAGCTGTTTTTT | CASSAGTGRTGELFF
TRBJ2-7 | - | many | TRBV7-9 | TGTGCCAGCAGCTTAGCGGGGAAGAAGACCTACGAGCAGTACTTC | CASSLAGKKTYEQYF
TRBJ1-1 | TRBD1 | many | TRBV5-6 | TGTGCCAGCAGCCTTGGGACAGATCCTGAAGCTTTCTTT | CASSLGTDPEAFF
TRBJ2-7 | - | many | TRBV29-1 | TGCAGCGTTGGAGTGGGGCAGTCCGGCGAGCAGTACTTC | CSVGVGQSGEQYF
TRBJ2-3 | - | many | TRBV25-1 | TGTGCCAGCATGGGGTCAGCAGATACGCAGTATTTT | CASMGSADTQYF
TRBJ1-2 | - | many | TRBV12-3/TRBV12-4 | TGTGCCAGCAGCAGATACAGGAGATCGAACTATGGCTACACCTTC | CASSRYRRSNYGYTF
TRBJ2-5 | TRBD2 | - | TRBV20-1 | TGCAGTGCTGGGGGGACTAGCGGGAGGTCATGGGACGAGACCCAGTACTTC | CSAGGTSGRSWDETQYF
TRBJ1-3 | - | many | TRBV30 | TGTGCCTGGAGTGGAAGCTCTGGAAACACCATATATTTT | CAWSGSSGNTIYF
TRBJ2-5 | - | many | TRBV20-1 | TGCAGTGCTAGCATATTGGGACTTCTAAACCAAGAGACCCAGTACTTC | CSASILGLLNQETQYF
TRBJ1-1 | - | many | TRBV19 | TGTGCCAGTAGTCAGGGACGGCTGAACACTGAAGCTTTCTTT | CASSQGRLNTEAFF
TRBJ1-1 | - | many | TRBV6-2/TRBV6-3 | TGTGCCAGCAGTGCCACCGGCCTGGGAGGGGAAGCTTTCTTT | CASSATGLGGEAFF
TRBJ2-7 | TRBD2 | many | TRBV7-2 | TGTGCCAGCAGCTCGACCCGGGGGGGCGAGCAGTACTTC | CASSSTRGGEQYF
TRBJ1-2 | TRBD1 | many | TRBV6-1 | TGTGCCAGCAGCTTGGGACAGGGCTACTATGGCTACACCTTC | CASSLGQGYYGYTF
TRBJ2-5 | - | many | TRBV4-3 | TGCGCCAGCAGCCAAACATACACGATTCAAGAGACCCAGTACTTC | CASSQTYTIQETQYF
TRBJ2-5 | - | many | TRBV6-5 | TGTGCCAGCAGTTACGGCGGAAACCAAGAGACCCAGTACTTC | CASSYGGNQETQYF
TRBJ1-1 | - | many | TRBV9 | TGTGCCAGCAGCGTAGGGAACCGACCTTCTGAAGCTTTCTTT | CASSVGNRPSEAFF
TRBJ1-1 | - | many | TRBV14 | TGTGCCAGCAGCCCTAATGTGAACACTGAAGCTTTCTTT | CASSPNVNTEAFF
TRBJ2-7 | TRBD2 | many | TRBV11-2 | TGTGCCAGCAGCTTACATCTAGCGGGACTCTACGAGCAGTACTTC | CASSLHLAGLYEQYF
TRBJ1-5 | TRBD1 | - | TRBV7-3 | TGTGCCAGCAGCTTACTAGACAGGGTAGATCAGCCCCAGCATTTT | CASSLLDRVDQPQHF
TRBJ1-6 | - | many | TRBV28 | TGTGCCAGCAGTTTCTCAATGGGACAAGGTTCACCCCTCCACTTT | CASSFSMGQGSPLHF
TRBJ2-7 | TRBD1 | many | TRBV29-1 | TGCAGCGTGGGGGACAGGGCCGGCGGCTACGAGCAGTACTTC | CSVGDRAGGYEQYF
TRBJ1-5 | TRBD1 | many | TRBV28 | TGTGCCAGCAGGGAGGGGGCGGGACAGCCCCAGCATTTT | CASREGAGQPQHF
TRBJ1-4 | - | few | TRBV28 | TGTGCCAGCAGACTATTAACTGCGGGGTCTCCCGATGAAAAACTGTTTTTT | CASRLLTAGSPDEKLFF
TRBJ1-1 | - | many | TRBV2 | TGTGCCAGCCTACCGTTTAGTGGGACACCAAACACTGAAGCTTTCTTT | CASLPFSGTPNTEAFF
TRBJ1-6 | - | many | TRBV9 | TGTGCCAGCAGCCAGCGGGGGACTTCCAATTCACCCCTCCACTTT | CASSQRGTSNSPLHF
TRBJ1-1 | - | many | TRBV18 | TGTGCCAGCTCACCACTTCAGGTGCGGACTGAAGCTTTCTTT | CASSPLQVRTEAFF
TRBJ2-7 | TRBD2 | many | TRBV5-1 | TGCGCCAGCAGCTTGACTAGCGGGAGAGCACGGCGGAACGAGCAGTACTTC | CASSLTSGRARRNEQYF
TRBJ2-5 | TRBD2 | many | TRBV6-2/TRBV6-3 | TGTGCCAGCTGTACGGGGGGGCGAGAGACCCAGTACTTC | CASCTGGRETQYF
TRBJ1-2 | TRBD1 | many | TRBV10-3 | TGTGCCATCAGTGAGTCGATCACAGGGGGCGCCTGGGATGGCTACACCTTC | CAISESITGGAWDGYTF
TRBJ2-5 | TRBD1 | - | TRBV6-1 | TGTGCCAGCAGTGCCCAAAACGCGGGACAGGGGCACCAAGAGACCCAGTACTTC | CASSAQNAGQGHQETQYF
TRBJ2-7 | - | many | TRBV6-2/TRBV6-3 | TGTGCCAGCAAGAGTGATTGGTACGAGCAGTACTTC | CASKSDWYEQYF